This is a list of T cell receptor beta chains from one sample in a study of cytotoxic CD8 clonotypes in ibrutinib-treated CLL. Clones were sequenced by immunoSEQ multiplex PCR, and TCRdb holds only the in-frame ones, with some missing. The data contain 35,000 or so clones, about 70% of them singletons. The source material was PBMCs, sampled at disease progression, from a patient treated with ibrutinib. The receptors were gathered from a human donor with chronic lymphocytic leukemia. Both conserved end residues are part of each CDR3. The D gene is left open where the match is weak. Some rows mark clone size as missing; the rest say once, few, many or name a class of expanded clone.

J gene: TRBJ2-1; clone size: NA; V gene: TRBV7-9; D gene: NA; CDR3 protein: CASTAVGSQNNEQFF; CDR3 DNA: TGTGCCAGCACCGCGGTCGGATCCCAAAACAATGAGCAGTTCTTC
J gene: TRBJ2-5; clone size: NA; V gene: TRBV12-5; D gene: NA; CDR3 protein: CASGLGQQETQYF; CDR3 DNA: TGTGCTAGTGGTTTGGGGCAGCAAGAGACCCAGTACTTC
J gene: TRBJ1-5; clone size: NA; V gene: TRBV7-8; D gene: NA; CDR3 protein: CASSLSFKSDTLNQPQHF; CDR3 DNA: TGTGCCAGCAGCTTATCCTTCAAAAGTGATACCTTAAATCAGCCCCAGCATTTT
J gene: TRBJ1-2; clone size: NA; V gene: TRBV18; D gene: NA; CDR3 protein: CASSPPEPYGYTF; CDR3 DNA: TGTGCCAGCTCACCGCCGGAACCCTATGGCTACACCTTC
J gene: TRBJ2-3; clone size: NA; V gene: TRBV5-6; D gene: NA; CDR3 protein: CASSLVTLDVGTQYF; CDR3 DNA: TGTGCCAGCAGCTTGGTTACCCTCGACGTGGGTACGCAGTATTTT
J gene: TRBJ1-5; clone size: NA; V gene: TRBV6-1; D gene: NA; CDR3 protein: CASSLQSSNQPQHF; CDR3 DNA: TGTGCCAGCAGTTTACAATCTAGCAATCAGCCCCAGCATTTT
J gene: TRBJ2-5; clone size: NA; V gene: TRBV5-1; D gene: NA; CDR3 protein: CASSPTGHSETQYF; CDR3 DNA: TGCGCCAGCAGCCCGACCGGACACTCAGAGACCCAGTACTTC
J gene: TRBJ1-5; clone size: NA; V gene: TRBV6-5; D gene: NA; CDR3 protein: CATLKVGGGNQPQHF; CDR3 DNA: TGTGCCACCTTAAAGGTAGGAGGTGGCAATCAGCCCCAGCATTTT
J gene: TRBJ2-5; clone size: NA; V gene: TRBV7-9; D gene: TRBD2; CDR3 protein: CASSLGLAWETQYF; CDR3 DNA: TGTGCCAGCAGCTTGGGACTAGCCTGGGAGACCCAGTACTTC
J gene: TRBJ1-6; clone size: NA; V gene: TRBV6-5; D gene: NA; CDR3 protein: CASSYTQGYNSPLHF; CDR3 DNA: TGTGCCAGCAGTTACACTCAGGGCTATAATTCACCCCTCCACTTT
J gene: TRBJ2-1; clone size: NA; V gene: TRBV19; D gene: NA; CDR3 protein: CASSMGREMGEQFF; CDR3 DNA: TGTGCCAGTAGTATGGGCAGGGAGATGGGTGAGCAGTTCTTC
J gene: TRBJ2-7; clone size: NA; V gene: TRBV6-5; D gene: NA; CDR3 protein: CASRRLSSYEQYF; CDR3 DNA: TGTGCCAGCAGGCGACTGAGCTCCTACGAGCAGTACTTC
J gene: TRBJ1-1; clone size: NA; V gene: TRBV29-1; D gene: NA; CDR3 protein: CSVEESPIGGVNTEAFF; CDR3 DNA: TGCAGCGTTGAAGAATCCCCGATCGGGGGGGTAAACACTGAAGCTTTCTTT
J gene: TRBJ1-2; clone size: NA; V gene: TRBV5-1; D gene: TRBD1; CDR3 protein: CASSSGTGQGYTF; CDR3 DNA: TGCGCCAGCAGCTCCGGGACAGGGCAGGGCTACACCTTC
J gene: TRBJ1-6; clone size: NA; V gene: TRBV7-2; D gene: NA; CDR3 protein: CASSLEFRSPLHF; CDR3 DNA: TGTGCCAGCAGCTTAGAGTTTCGGTCACCCCTCCACTTT
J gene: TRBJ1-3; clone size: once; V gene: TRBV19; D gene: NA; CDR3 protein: CASTPPGQNSGNTIYF; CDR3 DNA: TGTGCCAGTACCCCCCCGGGACAAAACTCTGGAAACACCATATATTTT
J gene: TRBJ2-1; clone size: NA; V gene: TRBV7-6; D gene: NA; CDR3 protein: CASSSGGRRENEQFF; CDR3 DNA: TGTGCCAGCAGTTCCGGGGGTCGACGGGAGAATGAGCAGTTCTTC
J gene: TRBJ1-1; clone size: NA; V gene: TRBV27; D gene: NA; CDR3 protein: CASSLVGGPYTEAFF; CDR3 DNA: TGTGCCAGCAGTTTGGTGGGGGGACCTTACACTGAAGCTTTCTTT
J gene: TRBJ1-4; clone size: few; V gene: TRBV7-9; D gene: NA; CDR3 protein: CASSLQGPTNEKLFF; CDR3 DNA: TGTGCCAGCAGCTTACAGGGACCAACTAATGAAAAACTGTTTTTT
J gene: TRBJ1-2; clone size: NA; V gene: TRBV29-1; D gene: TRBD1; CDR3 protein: CSVDKRQGDGYTF; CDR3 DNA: TGCAGCGTTGATAAGCGACAGGGGGATGGCTACACCTTC
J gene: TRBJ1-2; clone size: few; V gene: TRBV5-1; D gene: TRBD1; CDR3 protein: CASSLTGANYGYTF; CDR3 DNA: TGCGCCAGCAGCTTGACAGGGGCTAACTATGGCTACACCTTC
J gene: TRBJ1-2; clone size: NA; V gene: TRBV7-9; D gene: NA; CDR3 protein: CASSLLAVTGYGYTF; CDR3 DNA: TGTGCCAGCAGCTTATTGGCCGTAACAGGGTATGGCTACACCTTC
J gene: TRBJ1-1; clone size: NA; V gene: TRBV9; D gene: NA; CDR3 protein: CASSVQLGTEAFF; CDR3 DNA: TGTGCCAGCAGCGTTCAACTTGGTACTGAAGCTTTCTTT
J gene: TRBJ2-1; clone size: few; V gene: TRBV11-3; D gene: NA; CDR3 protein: CASSLAGPYNEQFF; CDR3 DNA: TGTGCCAGCAGCTTAGCCGGTCCCTACAATGAGCAGTTCTTC
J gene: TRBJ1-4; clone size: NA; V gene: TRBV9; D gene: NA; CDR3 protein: CASSARATNEKLFF; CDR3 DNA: TGTGCCAGCAGCGCGCGTGCAACTAATGAAAAACTGTTTTTT
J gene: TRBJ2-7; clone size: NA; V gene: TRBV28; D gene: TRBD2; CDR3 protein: CASSLPQLAYEQYF; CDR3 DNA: TGTGCCAGCAGTTTACCCCAACTAGCGTACGAGCAGTACTTC
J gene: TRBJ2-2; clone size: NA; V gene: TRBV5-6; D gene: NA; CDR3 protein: CASSFEDFLQGTGELFF; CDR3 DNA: TGTGCCAGCAGCTTTGAGGACTTTCTTCAGGGAACCGGGGAGCTGTTTTTT
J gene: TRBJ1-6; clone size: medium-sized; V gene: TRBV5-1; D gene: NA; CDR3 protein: CASSLRGRIRSSYNSPLHF; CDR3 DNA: TGCGCCAGCAGCTTGCGAGGAAGAATTAGGAGCTCCTATAATTCACCCCTCCACTTT
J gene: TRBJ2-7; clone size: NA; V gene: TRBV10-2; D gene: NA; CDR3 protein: CATLSGTRTYEQYF; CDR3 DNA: TGCGCCACCCTTTCCGGGACACGAACCTACGAGCAGTACTTC
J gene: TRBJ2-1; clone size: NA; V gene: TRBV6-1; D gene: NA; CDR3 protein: CASSVFQGSEQFF; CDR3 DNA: TGTGCCAGCAGTGTATTCCAGGGTAGCGAGCAGTTCTTC
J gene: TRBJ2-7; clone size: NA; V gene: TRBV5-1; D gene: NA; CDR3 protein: CASSLSSGLTQREQYF; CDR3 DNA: TGCGCCAGCAGCTTGTCGTCCGGTCTTACCCAAAGGGAGCAGTACTTC
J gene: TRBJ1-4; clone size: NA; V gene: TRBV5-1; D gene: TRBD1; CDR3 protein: CASSREGARTNEKLFF; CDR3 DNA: TGCGCCAGCAGCCGGGAGGGGGCACGGACTAATGAAAAACTGTTTTTT
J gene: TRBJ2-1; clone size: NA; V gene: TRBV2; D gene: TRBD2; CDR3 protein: CASSSLAGGTFF; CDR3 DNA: TGTGCCAGCAGCAGCCTAGCGGGGGGGACCTTCTTC
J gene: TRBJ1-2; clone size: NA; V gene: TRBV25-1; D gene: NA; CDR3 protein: CASSVLGYGYTF; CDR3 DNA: TGTGCCAGCAGTGTCCTGGGCTATGGCTACACCTTC
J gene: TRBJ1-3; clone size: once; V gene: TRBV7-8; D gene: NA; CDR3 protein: CASSDRNTIYF; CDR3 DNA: TGTGCCAGCAGCGACCGAAACACCATATATTTT
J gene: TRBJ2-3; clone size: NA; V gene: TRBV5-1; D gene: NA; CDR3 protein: CASSLQGGGDTQYF; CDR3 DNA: TGCGCCAGCAGCTTGCAGGGTGGAGGAGATACGCAGTATTTT
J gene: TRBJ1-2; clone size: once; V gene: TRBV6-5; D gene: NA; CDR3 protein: CASSYSREAFNYGYTF; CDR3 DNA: TGTGCCAGCAGTTACTCTCGGGAAGCCTTTAACTATGGCTACACCTTC
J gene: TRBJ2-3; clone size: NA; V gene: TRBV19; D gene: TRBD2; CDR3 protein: CASSRLAGITDTQYF; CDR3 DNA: TGTGCCAGTAGTCGACTAGCGGGGATCACAGATACGCAGTATTTT
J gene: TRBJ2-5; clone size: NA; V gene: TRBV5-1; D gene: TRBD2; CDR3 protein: CASSLRGEETQYF; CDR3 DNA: TGCGCCAGCAGCTTGCGGGGGGAGGAGACCCAGTACTTC
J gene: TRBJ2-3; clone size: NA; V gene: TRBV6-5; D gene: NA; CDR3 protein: CASSYGAKTLTDTQYF; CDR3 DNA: TGTGCCAGCAGTTACGGGGCCAAGACCCTCACAGATACGCAGTATTTT
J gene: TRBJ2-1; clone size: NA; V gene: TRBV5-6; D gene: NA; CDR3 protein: CASSLERYNEQFF; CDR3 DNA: TGTGCCAGCAGCTTGGAACGCTACAATGAGCAGTTCTTC
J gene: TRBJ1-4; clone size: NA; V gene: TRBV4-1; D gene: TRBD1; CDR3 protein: CASSQIRDRERNEKLFF; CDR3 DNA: TGCGCCAGCAGCCAAATCCGGGACAGGGAACGGAATGAAAAACTGTTTTTT
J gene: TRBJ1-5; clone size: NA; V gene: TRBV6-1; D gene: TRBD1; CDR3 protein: CASSTQTGFDQPQHF; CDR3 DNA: TGTGCCAGCAGTACCCAGACAGGGTTTGATCAGCCCCAGCATTTT
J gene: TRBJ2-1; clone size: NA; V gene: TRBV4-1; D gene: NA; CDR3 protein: CASSQEETVDEQFF; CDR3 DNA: TGCGCCAGCAGCCAGGAGGAGACAGTAGATGAGCAGTTCTTC
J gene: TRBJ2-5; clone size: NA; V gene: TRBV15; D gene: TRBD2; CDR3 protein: CATSPFTPGGGTQYF; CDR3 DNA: TGTGCCACCAGTCCCTTCACCCCGGGGGGTGGGACCCAGTACTTC
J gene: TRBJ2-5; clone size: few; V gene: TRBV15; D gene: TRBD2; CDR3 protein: CATSRAAGGRETQYF; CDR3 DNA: TGTGCCACCAGCAGAGCTGCGGGGGGGCGGGAGACCCAGTACTTC
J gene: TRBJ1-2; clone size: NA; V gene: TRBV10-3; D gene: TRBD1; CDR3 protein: CAISALDRARGYGYTF; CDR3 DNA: TGTGCCATCAGTGCCCTGGACAGGGCCCGGGGCTATGGCTACACCTTC
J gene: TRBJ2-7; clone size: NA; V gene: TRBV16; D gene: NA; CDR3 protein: CASSPGTYEQYF; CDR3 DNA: TGTGCCAGCAGCCCGGGGACCTACGAGCAGTACTTC
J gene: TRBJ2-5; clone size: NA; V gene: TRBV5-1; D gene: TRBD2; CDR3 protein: CASSLGRGGQETQYF; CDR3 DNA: TGCGCCAGCAGCTTGGGGCGGGGGGGTCAAGAGACCCAGTACTTC
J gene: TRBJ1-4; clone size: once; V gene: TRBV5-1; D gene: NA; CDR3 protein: CASSKDYATNEKLFF; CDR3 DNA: TGCGCCAGCAGCAAGGACTATGCAACTAATGAAAAACTGTTTTTT
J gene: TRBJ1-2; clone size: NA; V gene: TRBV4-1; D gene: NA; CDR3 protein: CASSQAGTLNYGYTF; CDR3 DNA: TGCGCCAGCAGCCAAGCCGGGACCCTAAACTATGGCTACACCTTC
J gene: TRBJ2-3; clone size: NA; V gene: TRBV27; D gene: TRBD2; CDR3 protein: CASSPSSGGAGTQYF; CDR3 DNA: TGTGCCAGCAGTCCATCCAGCGGGGGGGCCGGTACGCAGTATTTT
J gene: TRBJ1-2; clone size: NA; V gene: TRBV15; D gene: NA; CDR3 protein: CATSRGAGETNYGYTF; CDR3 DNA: TGTGCCACCAGCAGAGGGGCAGGGGAGACTAACTATGGCTACACCTTC
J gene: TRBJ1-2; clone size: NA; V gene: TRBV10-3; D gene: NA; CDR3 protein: CAISGGSDYGYTF; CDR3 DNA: TGTGCCATCAGTGGGGGCAGCGACTATGGCTACACCTTC
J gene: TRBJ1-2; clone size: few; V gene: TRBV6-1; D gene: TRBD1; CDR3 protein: CASSAYTGEGGYTF; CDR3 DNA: TGTGCCAGCAGTGCATACACAGGGGAAGGTGGCTACACCTTC
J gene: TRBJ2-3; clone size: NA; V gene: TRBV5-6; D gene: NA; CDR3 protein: CATARRGLDTQYF; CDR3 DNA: TGTGCCACCGCCCGACGGGGCCTAGATACGCAGTATTTT
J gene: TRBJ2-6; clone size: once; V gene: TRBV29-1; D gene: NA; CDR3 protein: CSARAGANVLTF; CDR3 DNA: TGCAGCGCCCGCGCTGGGGCCAACGTCCTGACTTTC
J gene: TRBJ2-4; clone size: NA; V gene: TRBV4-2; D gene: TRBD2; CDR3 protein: CASSLGTSVAKNIQYF; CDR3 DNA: TGTGCCAGCAGCCTAGGGACTAGCGTAGCCAAAAACATTCAGTACTTC
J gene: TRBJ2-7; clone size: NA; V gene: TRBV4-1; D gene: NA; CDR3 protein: CASSQDPQGPYEQYF; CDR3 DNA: TGCGCCAGCAGCCAAGATCCGCAGGGCCCCTACGAGCAGTACTTC
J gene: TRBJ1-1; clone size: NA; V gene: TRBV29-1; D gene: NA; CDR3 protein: CSVNPATAMNTEAFF; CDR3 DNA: TGCAGCGTCAACCCCGCGACAGCCATGAACACTGAAGCTTTCTTT